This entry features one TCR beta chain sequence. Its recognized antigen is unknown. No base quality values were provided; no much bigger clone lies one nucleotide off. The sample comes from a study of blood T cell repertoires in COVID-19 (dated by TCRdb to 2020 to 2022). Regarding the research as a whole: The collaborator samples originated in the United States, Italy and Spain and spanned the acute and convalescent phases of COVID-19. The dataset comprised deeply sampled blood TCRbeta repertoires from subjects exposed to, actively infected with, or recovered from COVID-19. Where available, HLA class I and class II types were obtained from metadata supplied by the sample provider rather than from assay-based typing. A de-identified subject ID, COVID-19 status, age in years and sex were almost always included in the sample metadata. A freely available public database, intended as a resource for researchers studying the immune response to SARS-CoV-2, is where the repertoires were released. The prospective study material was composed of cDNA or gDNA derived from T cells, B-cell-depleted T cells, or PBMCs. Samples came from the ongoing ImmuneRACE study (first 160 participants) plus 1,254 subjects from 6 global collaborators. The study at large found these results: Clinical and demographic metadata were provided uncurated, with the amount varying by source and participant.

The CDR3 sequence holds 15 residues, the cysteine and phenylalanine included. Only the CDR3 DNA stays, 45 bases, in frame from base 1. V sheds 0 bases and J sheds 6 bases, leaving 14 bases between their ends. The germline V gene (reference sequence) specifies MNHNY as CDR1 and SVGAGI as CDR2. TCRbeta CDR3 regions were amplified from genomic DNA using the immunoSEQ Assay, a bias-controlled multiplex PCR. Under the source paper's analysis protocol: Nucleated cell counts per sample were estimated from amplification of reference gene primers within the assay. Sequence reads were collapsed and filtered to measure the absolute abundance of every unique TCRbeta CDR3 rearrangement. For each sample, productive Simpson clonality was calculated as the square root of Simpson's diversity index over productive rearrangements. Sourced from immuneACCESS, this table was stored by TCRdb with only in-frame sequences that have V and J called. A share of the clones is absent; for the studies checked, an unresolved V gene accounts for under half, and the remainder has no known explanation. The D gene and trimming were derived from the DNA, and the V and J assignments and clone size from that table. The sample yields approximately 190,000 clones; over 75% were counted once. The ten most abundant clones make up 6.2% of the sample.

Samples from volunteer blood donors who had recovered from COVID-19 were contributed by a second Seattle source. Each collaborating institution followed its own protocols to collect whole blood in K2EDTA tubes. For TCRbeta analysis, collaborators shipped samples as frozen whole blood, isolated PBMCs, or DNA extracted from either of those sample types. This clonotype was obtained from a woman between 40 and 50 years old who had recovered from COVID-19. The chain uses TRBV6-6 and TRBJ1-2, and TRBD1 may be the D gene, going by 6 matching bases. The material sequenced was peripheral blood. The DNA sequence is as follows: TGTGCCAGCAGTTACTCTCCCACAGGGAGGGATGGCTACACCTTC. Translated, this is CASSYSPTGRDGYTF.